Listed here are 29 T cell receptor beta chains from one sample, sequenced in a study of blood T cell repertoires in COVID-19. The protocol was immunoSEQ multiplex PCR, while the TCRdb copy is restricted to in-frame clones and leaves out a portion. The profile covers roughly 140,000 clones, with 65% to 90% appearing a single time and 2.5% to 3% taken by the ten largest. Sequencing used peripheral blood. The receptors originated from a man aged 45-60 years with acute or convalescent COVID-19.

The rearrangement joins TRBV7-3 to TRBJ2-7, with TRBD1 matching 9 bases. This CDR3 is built from 15 residues. Germline values: CDR1 SGHTA, CDR2 FQGTGA. The V segment lost 4 bases and the J segment 4 bases; nucleotides outside the gene matches: 8. Here the CDR3 reads CASSSGTGKQYEQYF. The CDR3 DNA is TGTGCCAGCAGCTCAGGGACAGGGAAACAATACGAGCAGTACTTC. Complete variable domain (other parts from reference TRBV7-3 and TRBJ2-7): GAGVSQTPSNKVTEKGKYVELRCDPISGHTALYWYRQSLGQGPEFLIYFQGTGAADDSGLPNDRFFAVRPEGSVSTLKIQRTERGDSAVYLCASSSGTGKQYEQYFGPGTRLTVT.

Only one count was recorded for this clone. V usage is TRBV11-2 and J usage is TRBJ2-7; 7 nucleotides line up with TRBD2. CDR1 is SGHAT, CDR2 FQNNGV, per germline. J was trimmed by 2 bases and V by 2 bases; bases with no gene match: 9. This CDR3 has 16 amino acids. CDR3 nucleotide sequence: TGTGCCAGCAGCTTACGTGGCGGGAGATCAGCCTACGAGCAGTACTTC. It translates to CASSLRGGRSAYEQYF.

This chain connects TRBV6-2 or TRBV6-3 to TRBJ2-5, with TRBD1 matching 10 bases. This CDR3 is 17 amino acids long. V shed 2 bases and J 4 bases; nucleotides not matched to a gene: 10. CDR1 is MNHEY, CDR2 SVGEGT, per germline. The DNA for the CDR3 is TGTGCCAGCAGTTACGCCCCGGGACAGGGGTTTGGAGAGACCCAGTACTTC. This gives the protein CASSYAPGQGFGETQYF.

CDR3 sequence (DNA): TGTGCCATCAGTGAGGGGTACAGCTCAACCCACTATGGCTACACCTTC. It codes for CAISEGYSSTHYGYTF. The gene calls are TRBV10-3 and TRBJ1-2; the D is unclear. V gave up 2 bases and J gave up 3 bases, with 16 bases separating them. Germline V gives CDR1 ENHRY, CDR2 SYGVKD. The CDR3 covers 16 residues.

The CDR3 sequence is CASSRQETQYF. The CDR3 DNA reads as TGTGCCAGCAGCCGCCAAGAGACCCAGTACTTC. The chain couples TRBV7-6 to TRBJ2-5; D is uncertain. This CDR3 spans 11 amino acids. Trimming took 5 bases from V and 1 from J, leaving 2 bases between them. In germline, CDR1 is SGHVS, CDR2 FNYEAQ.

This sequence joins TRBV27 and TRBJ2-1; D perhaps matches TRBD2 (5 bases). V was pared by 5 bases and J by 3 bases, with 14 bases between. The CDR3 sequence is 15 residues long. Germline V gene sequence: CDR1 MNHEY, CDR2 SMNVEV (reference sequence). CDR3 DNA: TGTGCCAGCAGTCCCGGAGGACGGCACTACAATGAGCAGTTCTTC. Encoded protein: CASSPGGRHYNEQFF.

The genes are TRBV4-2 and TRBJ2-3; D perhaps matches TRBD1 (5 bases). CDR1 is LGHNA, CDR2 YNFKEQ, per germline. The CDR3 spans 15 residues. V shed 4 bases and J shed 0 bases, with 11 bases lying between them. CDR3 amino acids: CASSPLTGSTDTQYF. The CDR3 nucleotides are TGTGCCAGCAGCCCATTAACAGGAAGCACAGATACGCAGTATTTT.

The chain couples TRBV14 to TRBJ2-5; possibly TRBD2 for D (7 bases). CDR3 length: 15 amino acids. Germline values: CDR1 SGHDN, CDR2 FVKESK. V was shortened by 2 bases and J by 6 bases, with 16 bases between the two germline ends. This CDR3 reads CASSQKGGGGKTQYF. The CDR3 nucleotides read TGTGCCAGCAGCCAAAAGGGAGGGGGAGGAAAGACCCAGTACTTC.

The V and J genes are TRBV7-3 and TRBJ2-1, with 10 bases lining up with TRBD2. The CDR3 length is 13 residues. Germline CDR1 SGHTA, CDR2 FQGTGA. The V gene end was trimmed by 1 base and the J gene end by 9 bases; junction bases not matched to a gene: 0. The CDR3 here is CASSLRTSGEQFF. CDR3 bases: TGTGCCAGCAGCTTAAGGACTAGCGGTGAGCAGTTCTTC.

The chain links TRBV7-9 to TRBJ1-2, with TRBD1 matching over 7 bases. Germline CDR1 SEHNR, CDR2 FQNEAQ (reference sequence). V trimming: 0 bases; J trimming: 4 bases; junction bases outside the gene matches: 8. This CDR3 is built from 16 residues. CDR3 loop: CASSLARGTATYGYTF. As DNA, the CDR3 is TGTGCCAGCAGCTTAGCCCGAGGGACAGCGACCTATGGCTACACCTTC. Filled out from reference TRBV7-9 and TRBJ1-2, the complete variable domain reads DTGVSQNPRHKITKRGQNVTFRCDPISEHNRLYWYRQTLGQGPEFLTYFQNEAQLEKSRLLSDRFSAERPKGSFSTLEIQRTEQGDSAMYLCASSLARGTATYGYTFGSGTRLTVV.

The rearrangement uses TRBV7-3 and TRBJ2-1; the match to TRBD2 covers 10 bases. Germline lookup yields CDR1 SGHTA and CDR2 FQGTGA. There are 16 residues in the CDR3. The V segment lost 1 base and the J segment 6 bases; nucleotides outside the gene matches: 6. The CDR3 is CASSLKGLARGNEQFF. The DNA for the CDR3 is TGTGCCAGCAGCTTAAAGGGACTAGCGAGGGGCAATGAGCAGTTCTTC. The variable domain in full, completed from reference TRBV7-3 and TRBJ2-1, reads GAGVSQTPSNKVTEKGKYVELRCDPISGHTALYWYRQSLGQGPEFLIYFQGTGAADDSGLPNDRFFAVRPEGSVSTLKIQRTERGDSAVYLCASSLKGLARGNEQFFGPGTRLTVL.

This clone occurred a few times. The chain has TRBV7-8 and TRBJ1-5; 8 bases are a match to TRBD1. V lost 1 base, J lost 3 bases, and 5 bases stayed unmatched. The V gene's germline CDR1 is SGHVS and CDR2 FQNEAQ. This CDR3 contains 16 residues. The CDR3 loop reads CASSLGGQAYNQPQHF. The CDR3, as DNA: TGTGCCAGCAGCTTAGGGGGACAGGCATACAATCAGCCCCAGCATTTT.

The DNA of the CDR3 is TGTGCCAGTACCACCCACAGGGAATCTGGCTACACCTTC. It encodes CASTTHRESGYTF. The rearrangement links TRBV19 to TRBJ1-2; D may be TRBD1 (6 bases). V lost 7 bases and J lost 7, with 16 bases in between. Germline V gives CDR1 LNHDA, CDR2 SQIVND (reference sequence). This CDR3 has 13 amino acids.

V gene TRBV18 combines with J gene TRBJ2-7, with TRBD1 as a possible D gene (5 bases). Trimming pared 4 bases from V and 6 bases from J, leaving 13 bases between. The CDR3 totals 13 residues. Germline CDR1 KGHSH, CDR2 LQKENI. DNA of the CDR3: TGTGCCAGCTCACGGTCAGGGAAATTCGAGCAGTACTTC. Residues: CASSRSGKFEQYF. The whole variable domain, remainder taken from reference TRBV18 and TRBJ2-7, is NAGVMQNPRHLVRRRGQEARLRCSPMKGHSHVYWYRQLPEEGLKFMVYLQKENIIDESGMPKERFSAEFPKEGPSILRIQQVVRGDSAAYFCASSRSGKFEQYFGPGTRLTVT.

The V gene is TRBV2, the J gene TRBJ1-1; D perhaps matches TRBD1 (6 bases). CDR3 size: 16 residues. The germline V gene has CDR1 SNHLY and CDR2 FYNNEI. Trimming stripped 5 bases from V and 3 bases from J, with 19 bases between. The DNA of the CDR3 is TGTGCCAGCAGTAAGGGCCGGGGGGCGGTTTACACTGAAGCTTTCTTT. Protein: CASSKGRGAVYTEAFF.

This clone was recorded a few times. Other nucleotide sequences in the sample specify the same CDR3. The V and J genes are TRBV20-1 and TRBJ2-7; tentative D call: TRBD1 (5 bases). There are 11 residues in the CDR3. CDR1 and CDR2 (germline): DFQATT, SNEGSKA (reference sequence). Trimming cost V 6 bases and J 2 bases, with 8 bases left between them. The CDR3 reads CSALTAYEQYF. The DNA for the CDR3 is TGCAGTGCCCTGACAGCCTACGAGCAGTACTTC.

The V call is TRBV4-1, the J call TRBJ1-5; no definite D call. The CDR3 is 15 residues long. Germline assignment: CDR1 MGHRA and CDR2 YSYEKL. V was cut by 0 bases and J by 4 bases, with 10 bases left in between. The CDR3 DNA sequence: TGCGCCAGCAGCCAAGATATCGGGAGTAATCAGCCCCAGCATTTT. The encoded protein is CASSQDIGSNQPQHF.

V is TRBV7-9 and J is TRBJ2-7; 7 nucleotides match TRBD1. The germline CDR1 and CDR2 sequences are SEHNR and FQNEAQ (reference sequence). V lost 5 bases, J lost 4 bases, and 5 bases stayed unmatched. The length of the CDR3 is 13 residues. DNA for the CDR3: TGTGCCAGCAGCACCGAGACAGGGTACGAGCAGTACTTC. This gives the protein CASSTETGYEQYF.

The chain couples TRBV6-1 to TRBJ2-1; TRBD2 agrees at 8 bases. From germline, CDR1 is MNHNS and CDR2 SASEGT. The length of the CDR3 is 15 residues. After removal of 2 bases from V and 0 bases from J, the junction contained 0 bases not matched to a gene. The chain's CDR3 is CASSESGSSYNEQFF. The CDR3 DNA sequence: TGTGCCAGCAGTGAAAGCGGGAGCTCCTACAATGAGCAGTTCTTC.

V gene TRBV27 combines with J gene TRBJ2-7; 7 nucleotides line up with TRBD2. Trimming cost V 4 bases and J 2 bases; bases outside gene matches: 2. CDR1 and CDR2 from the germline V gene are MNHEY and SMNVEV (reference sequence). This CDR3 is 13 amino acids long. The DNA of the CDR3 is TGTGCCAGCAGTTCCGGACTAGCCTACGAGCAGTACTTC. Its protein product is CASSSGLAYEQYF.

The genes are TRBV5-4 and TRBJ1-2; 7 bases align to TRBD1. V lost 3 bases to trimming and J lost 7 bases; unmatched junction nucleotides: 6. The germline gives CDR1 SGHNT, CDR2 YYREEE (reference sequence). There are 13 residues in the CDR3. CDR3 amino acids: CASSSPGGAGYTF. Written as DNA, the CDR3 is TGTGCCAGCAGCTCCCCAGGGGGTGCTGGCTACACCTTC.

The V call is TRBV7-3, the J call TRBJ2-1, with 9 bases that match TRBD2. Trimming took 5 bases from V and 5 from J; bases not matched to a gene: 7. Germline V gives CDR1 SGHTA, CDR2 FQGTGA. This CDR3 has 15 amino acids. CDR3 DNA sequence: TGTGCCAGCAGCCCGACTAGCGGAAACAACAATGAGCAGTTCTTC. This sequence encodes CASSPTSGNNNEQFF.

The rearrangement links TRBV3-1 (or the pseudogene TRBV3-2) to TRBJ2-7; TRBD1 matches 7 bases. The ends lost 4 bases at V and 5 bases at J; junction bases unmatched: 2. CDR3 length: 12 residues. Germline V gene data show CDR1 as LGHDT and CDR2 as YNNKEL (reference sequence). The CDR3 nucleotides read TGTGCCAGCAGCCTTACAGGGGACGAGCAGTACTTC. Translated: CASSLTGDEQYF.

The V and J genes are TRBV5-4 and TRBJ1-1; the match to TRBD1 covers 9 bases. This CDR3 is 15 amino acids long. With 4 bases clipped from V and 0 bases from J, the junction kept 4 bases outside the gene matches. Germline CDR1 reads SGHNT; CDR2 reads YYREEE (reference sequence). The CDR3 region is CASSRDRVLNTEAFF. The DNA for the CDR3 is TGTGCCAGCAGCCGGGACAGGGTCCTGAACACTGAAGCTTTCTTT.

The chain uses TRBV5-6 and TRBJ1-2; 9 bases align to TRBD1. CDR1 is SGHDT and CDR2 is YYEEEE in the germline V gene. With V trimmed by 2 bases and J by 7 bases, 6 bases remained unmatched. The length of the CDR3 is 14 residues. CDR3 sequence reads: CASSFGTGWGGYTF. In nucleotides, the CDR3 is TGTGCCAGCAGCTTCGGGACAGGGTGGGGTGGCTACACCTTC. Combining the CDR3 with reference TRBV5-6 and TRBJ1-2 gives the whole variable domain DAGVTQSPTHLIKTRGQQVTLRCSPKSGHDTVSWYQQALGQGPQFIFQYYEEEERQRGNFPDRFSGHQFPNYSSELNVNALLLGDSALYLCASSFGTGWGGYTFGSGTRLTVV.

V usage is TRBV10-2 and J usage is TRBJ1-3; the D gene is possibly TRBD1 (6 bases). V was trimmed by 0 bases and J by 0 bases, leaving 30 bases between them. The germline V gene encodes CDR1 WSHSY and CDR2 SAAADI. The CDR3 length is 23 residues. CDR3 coding DNA: TGCGCCAGCAGTGAGTCGGCAGGGGATTTGTCTGACTTTCCTAGCCTCTCTGGAAACACCATATATTTT. This translates into CASSESAGDLSDFPSLSGNTIYF.

The genes are TRBV3-1 (or the pseudogene TRBV3-2) and TRBJ1-1; 8 nucleotides line up with TRBD1. V lost 4 bases, J lost 4 bases, and 8 bases stayed unmatched. Germline assignment: CDR1 LGHDT and CDR2 YNNKEL (reference sequence). The CDR3 is 15 residues long. The CDR3 protein is CASSRIRGQSTEAFF. In DNA form, the CDR3 reads TGTGCCAGCAGCCGGATCAGGGGGCAGTCCACTGAAGCTTTCTTT.

The chain joins TRBV7-8 to TRBJ1-4; D not resolved. Trimming stripped 5 bases from V and 8 bases from J, with 9 bases between. The CDR3 is made up of 12 amino acids. Germline V gives CDR1 SGHVS, CDR2 FQNEAQ. CDR3 sequence reads: CASSLSGEKLFF. Here the CDR3 DNA reads TGTGCCAGCAGCCTCAGCGGGGAAAAACTGTTTTTT. Combining the CDR3 with reference TRBV7-8 and TRBJ1-4 gives the whole variable domain GAGVSQSPRYKVAKRGQDVALRCDPISGHVSLFWYQQALGQGPEFLTYFQNEAQLDKSGLPSDRFFAERPEGSVSTLKIQRTQQEDSAVYLCASSLSGEKLFFGSGTQLSVL.

The rearrangement joins TRBV12-5 to TRBJ2-1; 7 bases map to TRBD2. The ends lost 4 bases at V and 5 bases at J; junction bases unmatched: 11. The CDR3 spans 16 residues. Germline CDR1 reads LGHNT; CDR2 reads FRNRAP. The CDR3 DNA reads as TGTGCTAGTGGTTGGCTGACTAGCCTCGAGAACAATGAGCAGTTCTTC. Its protein is CASGWLTSLENNEQFF. Together with reference TRBV12-5 and TRBJ2-1, the CDR3 gives the full variable domain: DARVTQTPRHKVTEMGQEVTMRCQPILGHNTVFWYRQTMMQGLELLAYFRNRAPLDDSGMPKDRFSAEMPDATLATLKIQPSEPRDSAVYFCASGWLTSLENNEQFFGPGTRLTVL.